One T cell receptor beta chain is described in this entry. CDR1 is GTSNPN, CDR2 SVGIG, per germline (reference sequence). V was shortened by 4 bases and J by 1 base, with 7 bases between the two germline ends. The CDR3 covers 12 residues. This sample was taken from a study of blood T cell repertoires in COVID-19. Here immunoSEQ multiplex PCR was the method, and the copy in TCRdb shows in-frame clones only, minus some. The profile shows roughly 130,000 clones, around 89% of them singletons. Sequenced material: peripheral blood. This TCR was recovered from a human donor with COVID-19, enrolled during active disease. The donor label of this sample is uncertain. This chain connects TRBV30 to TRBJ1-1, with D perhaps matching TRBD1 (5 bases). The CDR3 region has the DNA TGTGCCTGGACTCAGGGGAACACTGAAGCTTTCTTT. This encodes CAWTQGNTEAFF.